This T cell receptor beta chain was captured in a study of control samples from healthy donors and cancer patients. Deletions cut 2 bases from V and 6 bases from J, with 10 bases between. This CDR3 region has 14 residues. The germline V gene has CDR1 MGHDK and CDR2 SYGVNS. Libraries were prepared by immunoSEQ multiplex PCR; TCRdb keeps only in-frame clonotypes and omits some of them. The top ten clones hold more than 1.3% of a sample with some 150,000 clones, about nine tenths of them seen once. The rearrangement uses TRBV25-1 and TRBJ1-4; possible D gene TRBD1, 5 bases. The receptor was derived from a woman in her 30s in good health. What was sequenced was blood. CDR3 nucleotides: TGTGCCAGCAGTGAACTGGGAGGGGATGAAAAACTGTTTTTT. Translation gives CASSELGGDEKLFF.